This passage covers 9 T cell receptor beta chains from one sample sequenced in a study of blood T cell repertoires in COVID-19. Sequencing used immunoSEQ multiplex PCR; TCRdb keeps in-frame clones, though not all of them. The sample has 200,000 or so clones, around 82% seen once. Sequenced input: PBMCs or T cells enriched from blood (not recorded which). Source of these receptors: a woman aged 40 to 50 with acute COVID-19.

The chain links TRBV6-1 to TRBJ1-2, with 7 bases fitting TRBD1. This CDR3 is built from 13 residues. Looked up from germline, CDR1 is MNHNS and CDR2 is SASEGT. After removal of 8 bases from V and 8 bases from J, the junction contained 11 bases not matched to a gene. CDR3 DNA sequence: TGTGCCAGCGCCCCTCAGGGGGTGGAAGGCTACACCTTC. Translation: CASAPQGVEGYTF.

In this sample, this clone turned up a few times. This chain joins TRBV9 and TRBJ1-1; possible D gene TRBD1, 6 bases. The V gene's germline CDR1 is SGDLS and CDR2 YYNGEE. The CDR3 spans 18 residues. V was pared by 0 bases and J by 1 base, with 19 bases between. CDR3 in amino acids: CASSVAAGGASGNTEAFF. The CDR3 DNA is TGTGCCAGCAGCGTAGCTGCTGGGGGCGCGTCTGGGAACACTGAAGCTTTCTTT.

This clone showed up just a few times. Within the sample, other DNA sequences also encode this same CDR3. The V gene is TRBV3-1 (or the pseudogene TRBV3-2), the J gene TRBJ1-1, with a tentative D call TRBD1 (6 bases). The V and J ends lost 3 bases and 5 bases respectively, with 10 bases between them. Germline V lookup: CDR1 LGHDT, CDR2 YNNKEL (reference sequence). This CDR3 is built from 13 residues. CDR3 nucleotides: TGTGCCAGCAGCCAGGGGGCCGGGACTGAAGCTTTCTTT. Residues: CASSQGAGTEAFF.

The sample holds one count of this clone. V is TRBV5-1 and J is TRBJ1-4; a weak D match, TRBD1 (6 bases). Trimming removed 4 bases at V and 7 bases at J, with 23 bases between. This CDR3 has 17 amino acids. Germline V gene lookup returns CDR1 SGHRS and CDR2 YFSETQ. The CDR3 bases are TGCGCCAGCAGCCGAGCGGGACACAACAGCAGGGGTGAAAAACTGTTTTTT. Its translation is CASSRAGHNSRGEKLFF.

This clone has a single count. The genes are TRBV5-1 and TRBJ1-1; D gene uncertain. The length of the CDR3 is 15 residues. V shed 0 bases and J shed 4 bases, with 13 bases lying between them. Germline V lookup: CDR1 SGHRS, CDR2 YFSETQ. DNA of the CDR3: TGCGCCAGCAGCTTGGCCCGGCGGGGAGGCACTGAAGCTTTCTTT. Protein: CASSLARRGGTEAFF.

The V and J genes are TRBV5-1 and TRBJ2-2; 12 nucleotides agree with TRBD2. V lost 1 base to trimming and J lost 5 bases; unmatched junction nucleotides: 9. Germline V gene data show CDR1 as SGHRS and CDR2 as YFSETQ. This CDR3 contains 18 residues. CDR3 coding DNA: TGCGCCAGCAGCTTGTCGTCTAGCGGGGGGGCAAGGACCGGGGAGCTGTTTTTT. Amino acids: CASSLSSSGGARTGELFF.

The J gene is TRBJ2-7, the V gene TRBV3-1 (or the pseudogene TRBV3-2); 9 nucleotides agree with TRBD2. The CDR3 consists of 17 residues. V gave up 4 bases and J gave up 4 bases; unmatched junction bases: 14. Germline loops: CDR1 LGHDT, CDR2 YNNKEL (reference sequence). DNA for the CDR3: TGTGCCAGCAGCCTAGGGGCTAGCGGGACCCCTTGGTACGAGCAGTACTTC. As protein: CASSLGASGTPWYEQYF.

The chain has TRBV5-1 and TRBJ1-1, with 8 bases identical to TRBD1. This CDR3 has 14 residues. Germline assignment: CDR1 SGHRS and CDR2 YFSETQ. After removal of 0 bases from V and 5 bases from J, the junction contained 3 bases not matched to a gene. The CDR3 loop is CASSLGQGATEAFF. The DNA of the CDR3 is TGCGCCAGCAGCTTGGGTCAGGGGGCGACTGAAGCTTTCTTT.

The J gene is TRBJ1-2, the V gene TRBV29-1; 9 bases align to TRBD1. V lost 6 bases, J lost 5 bases, and 4 bases stayed unmatched. This CDR3 is built from 12 residues. In germline, CDR1 is SQVTM, CDR2 ANQGSEA. CDR3 residues: CSVWDREYGYTF. The CDR3 DNA reads as TGCAGCGTGTGGGACAGGGAGTATGGCTACACCTTC.